These 18 T cell receptor beta chains share one sample of origin, sequenced in a study of blood T cell repertoires in COVID-19 (TCRdb year 2020). The library relied on the immunoSEQ multiplex PCR assay. The source is immuneACCESS, and TCRdb retained only in-frame sequences with V and J called. Part of the clones is not carried over; for the studies checked, unresolved V genes explain less than half of this, and the remainder is unexplained. This sample is represented by around 250,000 clones; about four fifths of them were singletons. Of the sample, 4.4% is held by the ten largest clones. Sequencing was done on a sample of peripheral blood. The source of these receptors is a man over 45 with active or convalescent COVID-19.

This chain links TRBV27 with TRBJ1-6; 9 nucleotides line up with TRBD1. Germline CDR1 and CDR2: MNHEY and SMNVEV (reference sequence). The length of the CDR3 is 14 residues. Losses at the gene ends were 7 bases for V and 4 bases for J; bases not matched to a gene: 2. Written as DNA, the CDR3 is TGTGCCAGCACGACAGGGGGTTATAATTCACCCCTCCACTTT. It encodes CASTTGGYNSPLHF.

The chain employs TRBV23-1 and TRBJ1-1, with 7 nucleotides matching TRBD1. TRBV23-1 is placed among ORFs of uncertain function. Trimming removed 4 bases from V and 0 bases from J; junction bases left unmatched: 8. There are 16 residues in the CDR3. Here the CDR3 DNA reads TGCGCCAGCAGTCCCTGGACAGGCTCCATGAACACTGAAGCTTTCTTT. Its protein is CASSPWTGSMNTEAFF.

The chain is built from TRBV4-3 and TRBJ1-2; D gene uncertain. The CDR3 is made up of 15 amino acids. Between the trimmed V and J ends, which lost 1 base and 7 bases, there was a span of 16 bases. CDR1 LGHNA and CDR2 YSLEER come from the germline V gene. The CDR3 loop is CASSQVAAFASGYTF. The CDR3 DNA reads as TGCGCCAGCAGCCAAGTTGCAGCGTTTGCCTCTGGCTACACCTTC.

V gene TRBV30 combines with J gene TRBJ1-2; D is possibly TRBD1 (6 bases). Germline V CDR1 and CDR2: GTSNPN, SVGIG (reference sequence). This CDR3 comprises 12 residues. Deletions cut 2 bases from V and 8 bases from J, with 12 bases between. The CDR3 DNA reads as TGTGCCTGGAGTTCACAGGGATGGGGCTACACCTTC. Amino acids: CAWSSQGWGYTF.

Comments on this clone: Other DNA sequences in the sample encode the same CDR3. The chain uses TRBV4-2 and TRBJ2-7; 12 nucleotides match TRBD1. The germline V gene has CDR1 LGHNA and CDR2 YNFKEQ. The CDR3 length is 17 residues. The ends lost 0 bases at V and 0 bases at J; junction bases unmatched: 3. CDR3 DNA sequence: TGTGCCAGCAGCCAAGATAGGGACAGGGGGCCCTCCTACGAGCAGTACTTC. Protein sequence: CASSQDRDRGPSYEQYF.

V gene TRBV6-5 combines with J gene TRBJ2-1; 9 bases are a match to TRBD1. This CDR3 contains 15 residues. The germline gives CDR1 MNHEY, CDR2 SVGAGI. V lost 4 bases, J lost 3 bases, and 4 bases stayed unmatched. CDR3 residues: CASSSVTGGYNEQFF. The CDR3 DNA sequence: TGTGCCAGCAGTTCGGTGACAGGGGGCTACAATGAGCAGTTCTTC.

The chain links TRBV14 to TRBJ2-3; TRBD2 matches 10 bases. The V gene end was trimmed by 0 bases and the J gene end by 2 bases; junction bases not matched to a gene: 5. Germline values: CDR1 SGHDN, CDR2 FVKESK. The CDR3 length is 17 residues. CDR3 sequence (DNA): TGTGCCAGCAGCCAAGAGCGTAGCGGGGGGACCACAGATACGCAGTATTTT. It translates to CASSQERSGGTTDTQYF.

CDR3 sequence reads: CASSPIGTVNEKLFF. CDR3 sequence (DNA): TGTGCCAGCAGTCCAATCGGGACAGTGAATGAAAAACTGTTTTTT. The chain is built from TRBV7-2 and TRBJ1-4; 7 nucleotides align to TRBD1. V lost 6 bases, J lost 5 bases, and 9 bases stayed unmatched. Germline-derived CDR1 and CDR2 are SGHTA and FQGNSA. This CDR3 has 15 amino acids.

The genes are TRBV6-6 and TRBJ1-6; maybe TRBD1 (5 bases). The CDR3 is made up of 14 amino acids. Germline V lookup: CDR1 MNHNY, CDR2 SVGAGI (reference sequence). Trimming took off 6 bases at V and 6 bases at J, with 12 bases between the two ends. The CDR3 spells CASSFDSLNSPLHF. CDR3 bases: TGTGCCAGCAGCTTTGACAGCCTTAATTCACCCCTCCACTTT.

This clone was counted once. This sequence joins TRBV30 and TRBJ2-3, with TRBD1 as a possible D gene (5 bases). CDR3 length: 16 residues. V was shortened by 0 bases and J by 1 base, with 14 bases between the two germline ends. CDR1 is GTSNPN and CDR2 is SVGIG in the germline V gene (reference sequence). The CDR3 spells CAWSVLWGEGTDTQYF. CDR3 coding DNA: TGTGCCTGGAGTGTACTTTGGGGCGAAGGCACAGATACGCAGTATTTT.

Turning to this clone: Compared with germline, one end of the junction differs, possibly owing to a read error. The genes are TRBV18 and TRBJ1-6; 8 nucleotides align to TRBD1. The germline CDR1 and CDR2 sequences are KGHSH and LQKENI. The CDR3 is 15 amino acids. In DNA form, the CDR3 reads TGTGCCAGCTCTCCACAGGGGGGGGATAATTCACCCCTCCACTTT. Its protein product is CASSPQGGDNSPLHF. Full variable domain (outside the CDR3, taken from reference TRBV18 and TRBJ1-6): NAGVMQNPRHLVRRRGQEARLRCSPMKGHSHVYWYRQLPEEGLKFMVYLQKENIIDESGMPKERFSAEFPKEGPSILRIQQVVRGDSAAYFCASSPQGGDNSPLHFGNGTRLTVT.

V and J are TRBV29-1 and TRBJ1-1; D gene ambiguous. CDR3 length equals 12 residues. CDR1 SQVTM and CDR2 ANQGSEA come from the germline V gene. Trimming removed 4 bases at V and 2 bases at J, with 8 bases between. The CDR3 coding sequence is TGCAGCGTTGTTGTCCCTAACACTGAAGCTTTCTTT. Protein: CSVVVPNTEAFF.

This clone was seen more than once but under ten times. The chain uses TRBV5-1 and TRBJ2-7; possibly TRBD1 for D (6 bases). The germline V gene has CDR1 SGHRS and CDR2 YFSETQ. The V end was cut by 4 bases, the J end by 6 bases, with 17 bases between. This CDR3 is built from 14 residues. In nucleotides, the CDR3 is TGCGCCAGCAGCCCATGGCAGGGGATGGGCGAGCAGTACTTC. Translating it yields CASSPWQGMGEQYF.

This chain links TRBV2 with TRBJ1-2, with D perhaps TRBD1 (5 bases). V gave up 6 bases and J gave up 5 bases, with 13 bases separating them. Germline assignment: CDR1 SNHLY and CDR2 FYNNEI. The CDR3 loop spans 13 amino acids. CDR3 DNA sequence: TGTGCCAGCAGGCGGGACTCCCTTTATGGCTACACCTTC. The encoded protein is CASRRDSLYGYTF.

The chain has TRBV28 and TRBJ1-2; D unresolved. This CDR3 contains 15 residues. Germline CDR1 is MDHEN and CDR2 is SYDVKM. Trimming removed 5 bases at V and 8 bases at J, with 21 bases between. CDR3 in DNA: TGTGCCAGCAGTCCAATAACGGAGTACTCTGAGGGCTACACCTTC. Translation: CASSPITEYSEGYTF.

J is TRBJ2-3 and V is TRBV9; TRBD2 aligns across 8 bases. The CDR3 covers 16 residues. Germline V gene sequence: CDR1 SGDLS, CDR2 YYNGEE. V was pared by 0 bases and J by 4 bases, with 7 bases of the junction left unmatched. CDR3 sequence reads: CASSVARGGWPDTQYF. The CDR3 nucleotides read TGTGCCAGCAGCGTAGCTCGGGGGGGCTGGCCAGATACGCAGTATTTT.

This chain connects TRBV5-4 to TRBJ2-2, with 12 bases identical to TRBD2. Germline loops: CDR1 SGHNT, CDR2 YYREEE (reference sequence). The CDR3 is 18 residues long. The J segment lost 7 bases and the V segment lost 4 bases, leaving 14 bases of the junction unmatched. The chain's CDR3 is CASSNRRLAGDGVGELFF. The CDR3 bases are TGTGCCAGCAGCAATCGAAGACTAGCGGGGGATGGAGTCGGGGAGCTGTTTTTT.

This sequence joins TRBV29-1 and TRBJ2-7, with a weak D call TRBD1 (6 bases). The CDR3 covers 12 residues. CDR1 SQVTM and CDR2 ANQGSEA come from the germline V gene. V gave up 4 bases and J gave up 2 bases, with 9 bases separating them. Here the CDR3 DNA reads TGCAGCGTTGGAGGGACACCCTACGAGCAGTACTTC. Its translation is CSVGGTPYEQYF.